These 22 T cell receptor beta chains were all obtained from the same sample, sequenced in a study of blood T cell repertoires in COVID-19 (dated by TCRdb to 2018 to 2020). The library relied on the immunoSEQ multiplex PCR assay. TCRdb holds this immuneACCESS table with in-frame rearrangements only. Some clones are missing; in checked studies, unresolved V genes explain under half, and the rest has no known cause. The sample profile shows around 250,000 clones; about 86% of them were found once. The ten largest account for approximately 4.5% of the sample. The sample taken for sequencing was PBMCs or T cells enriched from blood (not recorded which). These receptors came from a man aged 30-40 years with acute COVID-19.

The V and J genes are TRBV4-1 and TRBJ1-1; unclear D gene. Between the trimmed V and J ends, which lost 0 bases and 8 bases, there was a span of 7 bases. The germline V gene encodes CDR1 MGHRA and CDR2 YSYEKL. CDR3 length: 12 amino acids. In DNA form, the CDR3 reads TGCGCCAGCAGCCAAGATTTACAGGAAGCTTTCTTT. This gives the protein CASSQDLQEAFF.

V gene TRBV29-1 combines with J gene TRBJ1-2; 7 bases fit TRBD1. Germline CDR1 and CDR2: SQVTM and ANQGSEA. The trim removed 5 bases at V and 2 bases at J, leaving 5 bases unmatched. This CDR3 comprises 13 residues. The DNA of the CDR3 is TGCAGCGTTTCGACAGGGTTGAACTATGGCTACACCTTC. It codes for CSVSTGLNYGYTF.

This clone occurred a few times. The chain is built from TRBV9 and TRBJ1-5; D gene unclear. Deletions cut 3 bases from V and 4 bases from J, with 5 bases between. Germline CDR1 reads SGDLS; CDR2 reads YYNGEE. The CDR3 is 12 amino acids. The CDR3 protein is CASSAGNQPQHF. The CDR3 nucleotides read TGTGCCAGCAGCGCAGGTAATCAGCCCCAGCATTTT.

This chain connects TRBV7-8 to TRBJ2-2; D may be TRBD2 (5 bases). Trimming removed 2 bases at V and 4 bases at J, with 8 bases between. The CDR3 totals 14 residues. The V gene's germline CDR1 is SGHVS and CDR2 FQNEAQ. CDR3 sequence (DNA): TGTGCCAGCAGCTTATTAGGGAGCACCGGGGAGCTGTTTTTT. It is translated as CASSLLGSTGELFF.

The chain recombines TRBV7-9 with TRBJ1-4; a weak D match, TRBD1 (6 bases). Germline V CDR1 and CDR2: SEHNR, FQNEAQ (reference sequence). The CDR3 loop spans 15 amino acids. V lost 1 base, J lost 4 bases, and 10 bases lay in between. Written as DNA, the CDR3 is TGTGCCAGCAGCTTAGGGTTCAGGGGTAATGAAAAACTGTTTTTT. Translating it yields CASSLGFRGNEKLFF.

This chain uses TRBV3-1 (or the pseudogene TRBV3-2) with TRBJ2-3; 7 bases match TRBD2. Germline trimming cut 1 base from V and 0 bases from J; bases unmatched to any gene: 4. CDR3 length: 16 amino acids. CDR1 is LGHDT and CDR2 is YNNKEL in the germline V gene (reference sequence). The CDR3: CASSQGSGASTDTQYF. In nucleotides, the CDR3 is TGTGCCAGCAGCCAAGGGAGCGGGGCTAGCACAGATACGCAGTATTTT.

A single count supports this clone. The chain recombines TRBV7-2 with TRBJ2-5, with D possibly TRBD1 on 5 matching bases. Looked up from germline, CDR1 is SGHTA and CDR2 is FQGNSA. The CDR3 runs 14 residues. V was pared by 2 bases and J by 5 bases, with 12 bases between. The CDR3 loop is CASSLRRVGETQYF. CDR3 coding DNA: TGTGCCAGCAGCTTACGCAGGGTAGGGGAGACCCAGTACTTC. Full variable domain (missing parts from reference TRBV7-2 and TRBJ2-5): GAGVSQSPSNKVTEKGKDVELRCDPISGHTALYWYRQSLGQGLEFLIYFQGNSAPDKSGLPSDRFSAERTGGSVSTLTIQRTQQEDSAVYLCASSLRRVGETQYFGPGTRLLVL.

A few counts support this clone. This specimen includes other DNA sequences encoding the same CDR3. The J gene is TRBJ1-6, the V gene TRBV2; D is undetermined. The CDR3 has 12 residues. Germline V gene lookup returns CDR1 SNHLY and CDR2 FYNNEI. Trimming removed 6 bases from V and 7 bases from J, with 7 bases in between. The CDR3 DNA sequence: TGTGCCAGCAGCGGGAACAATTCACCCCTCCACTTT. Translation: CASSGNNSPLHF.

This rearrangement joins TRBV28 to TRBJ2-2, with D unclear. This CDR3 region has 13 residues. Germline assignment: CDR1 MDHEN and CDR2 SYDVKM. Deletions cut 3 bases from V and 3 bases from J, with 5 bases between. CDR3 amino acids: CASSFSDTGELFF. CDR3 nucleotides: TGTGCCAGCAGTTTCTCCGACACCGGGGAGCTGTTTTTT.

This chain links TRBV28 with TRBJ2-6; D not resolved. V was clipped by 3 bases and J by 1 base, with 13 bases between them. This CDR3 has 17 amino acids. Germline CDR1 MDHEN, CDR2 SYDVKM. The CDR3 loop is CASSFRPARSGANVLTF. The CDR3 nucleotides read TGTGCCAGCAGTTTCCGGCCCGCGAGGTCTGGGGCCAACGTCCTGACTTTC. Full variable domain (rest looked up from reference TRBV28 and TRBJ2-6): DVKVTQSSRYLVKRTGEKVFLECVQDMDHENMFWYRQDPGLGLRLIYFSYDVKMKEKGDIPEGYSVSREKKERFSLILESASTNQTSMYLCASSFRPARSGANVLTFGAGSRLTVL.

The chain is built from TRBV14 and TRBJ2-2, with D perhaps matching TRBD2 (5 bases). The ends were cut back, 3 bases at V and 6 bases at J, with 26 bases in the middle. From germline, CDR1 is SGHDN and CDR2 FVKESK. The CDR3 contains 19 residues. CDR3 sequence: CASSQGRPLRTGRAGELFF. In DNA form, the CDR3 reads TGTGCCAGCAGCCAGGGTAGACCCCTCCGGACTGGACGGGCCGGGGAGCTGTTTTTT.

The chain is built from TRBV6-5 and TRBJ1-5; 7 nucleotides align to TRBD1. J was trimmed by 6 bases and V by 11 bases; bases with no gene match: 10. The CDR3 length is 13 residues. The V gene's germline CDR1 is MNHEY and CDR2 SVGAGI. The CDR3 nucleotides are TGTGCCGGGACCCAGGGGGGTAGTCAGCCCCAGCATTTT. It is translated as CAGTQGGSQPQHF.

This sequence joins TRBV9 and TRBJ1-2; D gene ambiguous. The CDR3 runs 15 residues. V was clipped by 3 bases and J by 8 bases, with 20 bases between them. Germline lookup yields CDR1 SGDLS and CDR2 YYNGEE. The CDR3 protein is CASSARHDPAGGYTF. Written as DNA, the CDR3 is TGTGCCAGCAGCGCCAGACACGATCCCGCGGGGGGCTACACCTTC.

This chain uses TRBV2 with TRBJ1-2; D might be TRBD1 (6 bases). Between the trimmed V and J ends, which lost 11 bases and 5 bases, there was a span of 9 bases. This CDR3 is built from 10 residues. The germline V gene encodes CDR1 SNHLY and CDR2 FYNNEI. This CDR3 reads CAYTGYGYTF. The CDR3 nucleotides are TGTGCCTACACAGGGTATGGCTACACCTTC.

The chain has TRBV19 and TRBJ2-1; tentatively, D is TRBD2 (6 bases). Looked up from germline, CDR1 is LNHDA and CDR2 is SQIVND (reference sequence). Trimming removed 6 bases at V and 1 base at J, with 13 bases between. The CDR3 is made up of 15 amino acids. The CDR3 nucleotides read TGTGCCAGTAGCGGAAGGGGAGGATCCTACAATGAGCAGTTCTTC. This translates into CASSGRGGSYNEQFF.

The genes are TRBV4-1 and TRBJ1-4; D ambiguous. This CDR3 comprises 14 residues. Germline V gives CDR1 MGHRA, CDR2 YSYEKL. V lost 6 bases and J lost 7, with 15 bases in between. The CDR3 here is CASRLPGVGEKLFF. CDR3 in DNA: TGCGCCAGCAGACTTCCCGGGGTCGGTGAAAAACTGTTTTTT.

The rearrangement uses TRBV19 and TRBJ2-1; 8 bases match TRBD1. Germline CDR1 reads LNHDA; CDR2 reads SQIVND (reference sequence). The junction had 9 bases not matched to a gene; V was cut back by 4 bases and J by 7 bases. The CDR3 is 15 amino acids. The CDR3 bases are TGTGCCAGTAGTACACCGACAGGGGCTTGGAATGAGCAGTTCTTC. This translates into CASSTPTGAWNEQFF.

V usage is TRBV19 and J usage is TRBJ1-1, with a possible D match to TRBD1 (5 bases). This CDR3 contains 14 residues. Germline V CDR1 and CDR2: LNHDA, SQIVND (reference sequence). With 6 bases removed from V and 5 bases from J, the gap between germline ends came to 16 bases. CDR3 region: CASSYGRGVTEAFF. The CDR3 DNA follows: TGTGCCAGTAGCTACGGTCGGGGGGTAACTGAAGCTTTCTTT.

This chain connects TRBV14 to TRBJ2-1; 10 nucleotides match TRBD2. The V and J ends lost 0 bases and 4 bases, in that order; junction bases with no gene match: 6. The germline CDR1 and CDR2 sequences are SGHDN and FVKESK. This CDR3 has 17 amino acids. CDR3 protein: CASSQDSLAGVYNEQFF. The CDR3 bases are TGTGCCAGCAGCCAAGATAGCCTAGCGGGAGTTTACAATGAGCAGTTCTTC.

The chain joins TRBV11-3 to TRBJ2-1; tentatively, D is TRBD2 (7 bases). Per germline, CDR1 SGHNT and CDR2 YENEEA. CDR3 length equals 16 residues. Between the trimmed V and J ends, which lost 3 bases and 0 bases, there was a span of 12 bases. The CDR3 spells CASSLRGTTSYNEQFF. CDR3 DNA: TGTGCCAGCAGCTTGAGGGGGACTACCTCCTACAATGAGCAGTTCTTC.

Comments on this clone: The junction departs from the called germline gene at one end, perhaps through a read error. This chain connects TRBV5-1 to TRBJ2-1; the match to TRBD2 covers 11 bases. The CDR3 contains 17 residues. The germline CDR1 and CDR2 sequences are SGHRS and YFSETQ. The CDR3 region has the DNA TGTGCCAGCAGCGTTACTAGCGGGAGAGTCTTATCCAATGAGCAGTTCTTC. It codes for CASSVTSGRVLSNEQFF.

V gene TRBV4-2 combines with J gene TRBJ2-2; 9 nucleotides line up with TRBD2. The germline V gene encodes CDR1 LGHNA and CDR2 YNFKEQ. The CDR3 length is 16 residues. V lost 4 bases, J lost 5 bases, and 8 bases stayed unmatched. CDR3 residues: CASSLSSGGLTGELFF. In DNA form, the CDR3 reads TGTGCCAGCAGCCTTAGTAGCGGGGGACTAACCGGGGAGCTGTTTTTT.